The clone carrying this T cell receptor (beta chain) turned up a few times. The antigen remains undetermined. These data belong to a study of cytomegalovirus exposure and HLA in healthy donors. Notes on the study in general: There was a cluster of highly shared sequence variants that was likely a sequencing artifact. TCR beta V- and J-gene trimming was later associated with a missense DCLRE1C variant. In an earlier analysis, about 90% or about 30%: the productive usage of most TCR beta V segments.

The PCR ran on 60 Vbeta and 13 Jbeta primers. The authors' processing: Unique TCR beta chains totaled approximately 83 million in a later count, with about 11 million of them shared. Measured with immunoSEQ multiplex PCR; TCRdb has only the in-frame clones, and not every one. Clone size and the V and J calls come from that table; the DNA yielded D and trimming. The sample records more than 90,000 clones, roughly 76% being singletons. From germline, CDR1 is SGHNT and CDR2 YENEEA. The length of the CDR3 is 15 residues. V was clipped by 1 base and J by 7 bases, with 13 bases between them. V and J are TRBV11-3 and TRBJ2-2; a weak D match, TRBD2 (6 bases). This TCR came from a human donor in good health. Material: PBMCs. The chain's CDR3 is CASSLGRGSIGELFF. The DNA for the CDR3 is TGTGCCAGCAGCTTAGGGCGGGGTAGCATCGGGGAGCTGTTTTTT.